This T cell receptor beta chain came from a study of cytomegalovirus exposure and HLA in healthy donors. The assay was immunoSEQ multiplex PCR, and TCRdb's table has in-frame clones only and misses some. The sample yields tens of thousands of clones, roughly 94% seen once. The V and J ends lost 3 bases and 10 bases respectively, with 19 bases between them. In germline, CDR1 is KGHSH, CDR2 LQKENI. The CDR3 is made up of 15 amino acids. This clone was found a few times. The J gene is TRBJ2-1, the V gene TRBV18; D perhaps matches TRBD1 (5 bases). Sequencing was done on a sample of PBMCs. The receptor was isolated from a woman aged 18-30 years in good health and CMV-seropositive. The CDR3 DNA sequence: TGTGCCAGCTCACCCCTCACAGCCGCCCCAGGGGAGCAGTTCTTC. This encodes CASSPLTAAPGEQFF. Using reference TRBV18 and TRBJ2-1 for the parts outside the CDR3, the full variable domain is NAGVMQNPRHLVRRRGQEARLRCSPMKGHSHVYWYRQLPEEGLKFMVYLQKENIIDESGMPKERFSAEFPKEGPSILRIQQVVRGDSAAYFCASSPLTAAPGEQFFGPGTRLTVL.